The rows below give T cell receptor beta chains drawn from one sample of a study of T cell responses to AZD1222 COVID-19 vaccine. TCRdb's copy holds only in-frame clones and misses some; the assay was immunoSEQ multiplex PCR. The sample includes about 190,000 clones, 87% of them seen just once. The source was peripheral blood, collected on day 0 of MenACWY control vaccination. The receptors stem from an adult in good health. CDR3s include the opening cysteine and the closing phenylalanine or tryptophan. The D gene is left open where the match is weak. Clone size appears in some rows only: once, few, many, or a class for an expanded clone.

>TRBV3-1/TRBV3-2|15|TRBJ1-1|TRBD1|once
TGTGCCAGCAGCCCCTCAGGGACAGGGGCCACTGAAGCTTTCTTT
CASSPSGTGATEAFF
>TRBV5-1|12|TRBJ2-1|.|.
TGCGCCAGCAGCATATCCAAGGGTGAGCAGTTCTTC
CASSISKGEQFF
>TRBV24-1|15|TRBJ1-1|TRBD1|.
TGTGCCACCAGTGAGGGGGGGACAGAGAACACTGAAGCTTTCTTT
CATSEGGTENTEAFF
>TRBV19|13|TRBJ2-7|.|.
TGTGCCAGTAGTATTACCCTAGGCTACGAGCAGTACTTC
CASSITLGYEQYF
>TRBV6-4|14|TRBJ2-1|TRBD1|.
TGTGCCAGCAGTGACGGGACAGGGGGCAATGAGCAGTTCTTC
CASSDGTGGNEQFF
>TRBV14|13|TRBJ1-1|.|.
TGTGCCAGCAGCCTCTTCCTCGGGGCTGAAGCTTTCTTT
CASSLFLGAEAFF
>TRBV7-3|14|TRBJ2-7|.|.
TGTGCCAGCAGCTTAATGGCAGGGCCCTACGAGCAGTACTTC
CASSLMAGPYEQYF
>TRBV18|13|TRBJ1-5|.|.
TGTGCCAGCTCACCCGCATCCCAGGGGCCCCAGCATTTT
CASSPASQGPQHF
>TRBV9|16|TRBJ2-3|.|.
TGTGCCAGCAGCGATCAGGGGTCCACTAGCACAGATACGCAGTATTTT
CASSDQGSTSTDTQYF
>TRBV7-9|15|TRBJ2-2|.|.
TGTGCCAGCAGCTGGGACATCCTGGAGGCCGGGGAGCTGTTTTTT
CASSWDILEAGELFF
>TRBV6-2/TRBV6-3|13|TRBJ2-7|.|once
TGTGCCAGCAGTTACTCGACGAGCTACGAGCAGTACTTC
CASSYSTSYEQYF
>TRBV6-5|15|TRBJ1-1|.|.
TGTGCCAGCAGCCGACCCATGGGACGGGACACTGAAGCTTTCTTT
CASSRPMGRDTEAFF
>TRBV5-1|13|TRBJ2-7|.|once
TGCGCCAGCAGCCCGGGGAATTCCTACGAGCAGTACTTC
CASSPGNSYEQYF
>TRBV7-9|19|TRBJ1-5|TRBD1|.
TGTGCCAGCAGCTATTTAGAGTTACAGGGGGCTTATAGCAATCAGCCCCAGCATTTT
CASSYLELQGAYSNQPQHF
>TRBV28|13|TRBJ2-7|.|.
TGTGCCAGCAGTGTTCCGTTAGGGGCCGAGCAGTACTTC
CASSVPLGAEQYF
>TRBV4-1|17|TRBJ2-7|TRBD2|.
TGCGCCAGCAGCGTCGCCACTAGCGGGGGGGCAGTTTACGAGCAGTACTTC
CASSVATSGGAVYEQYF
>TRBV27|14|TRBJ2-7|.|.
TGTGCCAGCAGTTGGTGTAGCTGCGGCTACGAGCAGTACTTC
CASSWCSCGYEQYF
>TRBV4-3|16|TRBJ1-3|.|.
TGCGCCAGCTCCCCCTCGTCTACTGGCTCTGGAAACACCATATATTTT
CASSPSSTGSGNTIYF
>TRBV24-1|14|TRBJ2-5|TRBD1|.
TGTGCCACCAACAGGGGTAAATTTCAAGAGACCCAGTACTTC
CATNRGKFQETQYF
>TRBV28|15|TRBJ1-5|.|.
TGTGCCAGCAGTCCTTCATCGTGGACCAATCAGCCCCAGCATTTT
CASSPSSWTNQPQHF
>TRBV4-2|12|TRBJ2-7|.|.
TGTGCCAGCAGCCAGACAAGTTACGAGCAGTACTTC
CASSQTSYEQYF
>TRBV5-4|12|TRBJ1-5|.|few
TGTGCCAGCAGCTTAGAAAATCAGCCCCAGCATTTT
CASSLENQPQHF
>TRBV21-1|15|TRBJ1-6|.|.
TGTGCCAGCAGCAAACAAGACAGGGAGGATTCACCCCTCCACTTT
CASSKQDREDSPLHF
>TRBV6-6|15|TRBJ2-7|.|.
TGTGCCAGCAGGAACGACCGGGACGTAAGAAACGAGCAGTACTTC
CASRNDRDVRNEQYF
>TRBV7-3|15|TRBJ1-2|.|.
TGTGCCAGCAGCTCAAGGGCAGGGGACCTTGGAGGCTACACCTTC
CASSSRAGDLGGYTF
>TRBV5-6|15|TRBJ1-1|TRBD1|.
TGTGCCAGCAGCCCGGGACAGGGAAAGAACACTGAAGCTTTCTTT
CASSPGQGKNTEAFF
>TRBV9|15|TRBJ2-3|TRBD2|few
TGTGCCAGCAGCGTATCATCGACTAGCGGCGCTACGCAGTATTTT
CASSVSSTSGATQYF
>TRBV9|17|TRBJ2-3|TRBD2|.
TGTGCCAGCAGCGTAGAGGGTAGCGGGAGAAGAGCAGATACGCAGTATTTT
CASSVEGSGRRADTQYF
>TRBV29-1|12|TRBJ2-3|.|.
TGCAGCGTTGAGCTGGGCACAGATACGCAGTATTTT
CSVELGTDTQYF
>TRBV28|15|TRBJ2-1|TRBD2|once
TGTGCCAGCAGTGGGGCTAGCGGGTCCTACAATGAGCAGTTCTTC
CASSGASGSYNEQFF
>TRBV3-1/TRBV3-2|14|TRBJ1-6|.|.
TGTGCCAGCAGCCAAGGGGGGCGGGGCTCACCCCTCCACTTT
CASSQGGRGSPLHF
>TRBV6-6|14|TRBJ1-4|TRBD1|.
TGTGCCAGCAGTTTTGACAGGGCTGGGGAAAAACTGTTTTTT
CASSFDRAGEKLFF
>TRBV7-9|16|TRBJ2-1|.|once
TGTGCCAGCAGCACACTAGGAACAAGCTCCTACAATGAGCAGTTCTTC
CASSTLGTSSYNEQFF
>TRBV30|12|TRBJ2-7|.|.
TGTGCCTGGAGATTCACGTCGGATGAGCAGTACTTC
CAWRFTSDEQYF
>TRBV18|14|TRBJ2-7|TRBD1|few
TGTGCCAGCTCACCCGGACAGGGAAGGAACGAGCAGTACTTC
CASSPGQGRNEQYF
>TRBV9|16|TRBJ1-3|.|.
TGTGCCAGCAGCGTAGACGGGGCTCTCTCTGGAAACACCATATATTTT
CASSVDGALSGNTIYF
>TRBV19|13|TRBJ1-3|.|.
TGTGCCAGTAGACAGGTTGCCGGAAACACCATATATTTT
CASRQVAGNTIYF
>TRBV18|16|TRBJ1-2|.|.
TGTGCCAGCTCACCAAATGGTGGCACACTCGACTATGGCTACACCTTC
CASSPNGGTLDYGYTF
>TRBV5-1|14|TRBJ2-7|.|once
TGCGCCAGCAGCTTGTCCTCAGACTCCTACGAGCAGTACTTC
CASSLSSDSYEQYF
>TRBV28|18|TRBJ1-1|.|medium-sized
TGTGCCAGCAGTTTGGGGGGGGGCCAGCCTGGGTCGAACACTGAAGCTTTCTTT
CASSLGGGQPGSNTEAFF
>TRBV30|15|TRBJ1-5|.|.
TGTGCCTGGAGTCGCACTATACAAAGGGGGCAGCCCCAGCATTTT
CAWSRTIQRGQPQHF
>TRBV5-1|16|TRBJ2-1|TRBD2|.
TGCGCCAGCAGCTTGGTGGCGGGGGGTCCCTACAATGAGCAGTTCTTC
CASSLVAGGPYNEQFF
>TRBV14|14|TRBJ2-3|.|.
TGTGCCAGCAGCCATTCCGGGCGTACAGATACGCAGTATTTT
CASSHSGRTDTQYF
>TRBV28|13|TRBJ1-2|.|few
TGTGCCAGCAGTTTGGACCTATGGGGCGGCTACACCTTC
CASSLDLWGGYTF
>TRBV15|16|TRBJ1-2|TRBD1|.
TGTGCCACCAGCAGAGATGGGACAGGGCGGGCCTATGGCTACACCTTC
CATSRDGTGRAYGYTF
>TRBV9|16|TRBJ1-1|.|few
TGTGCCAGCAGCGCGGGGAGAGGCGGGTTGAACACTGAAGCTTTCTTT
CASSAGRGGLNTEAFF
>TRBV7-2|15|TRBJ2-7|.|.
TGTGCCAGCAGCCGTGGGGGGGCGCCCTCCTACGAGCAGTACTTC
CASSRGGAPSYEQYF
>TRBV15|14|TRBJ2-5|TRBD2|.
TGTGCCACCAGCCAAGAGGGGAGGGGAGAGACCCAGTACTTC
CATSQEGRGETQYF
>TRBV14|13|TRBJ2-2|.|.
TGTGCCAGCAGCCAGGGGGACACCGGGGAGCTGTTTTTT
CASSQGDTGELFF